This is a list of T cell receptor beta chains from one sample in a study of cytomegalovirus exposure and HLA in healthy donors. The method was immunoSEQ multiplex PCR; TCRdb's version includes in-frame clones alone and lacks a portion of them. The table records roughly 180,000 clones, around 75% of them present only once. Sequenced sample: PBMCs. Source of these receptors: a male donor in good health and CMV-seronegative. Both conserved end residues are part of each CDR3. A D gene is named only where the DNA matches it firmly. The size entry is marked missing in some rows and otherwise reads once, few, many or a size class.

TGTGCTAGTGGTTTAGGCAGGGTAGGCGATGAGCAGTTCTTC	CASGLGRVGDEQFF	-	TRBV12-5	TRBJ2-1	once
TGTGCCAGCAGTTCCACAGGGACTAGCCGCGAGCAGTACTTC	CASSSTGTSREQYF	TRBD2	TRBV6-5	TRBJ2-7	-
TGTGCCAGCAGTCGGACTAGCTTGAGCTCCTACAATGAGCAGTTCTTC	CASSRTSLSSYNEQFF	TRBD2	TRBV2	TRBJ2-1	-
TGTGCCAGCAGTTACGGGACAGGGTACACAGATACGCAGTATTTT	CASSYGTGYTDTQYF	TRBD1	TRBV6-6	TRBJ2-3	-
TGTGCCTGGAGCGATTACACCCAGCCCCAGCATTTT	CAWSDYTQPQHF	-	TRBV30	TRBJ1-5	-
TGTGCCAGCAGTCAACAGGGGAGCTCCTACAATGAGCAGTTCTTC	CASSQQGSSYNEQFF	TRBD1	TRBV6-6	TRBJ2-1	-
TGCGCCAGCAGCTTGTCCGCCGGGGGGAGATCCTACGAGCAGTACTTC	CASSLSAGGRSYEQYF	TRBD2	TRBV5-1	TRBJ2-7	-
TGTGCCAGCAGTTTAGCGGGAGTGAGGTACAATGAGCAGTTCTTC	CASSLAGVRYNEQFF	TRBD2	TRBV28	TRBJ2-1	-
TGTGCCTGGAGCCCTTCCGGGGAGCTGTTTTTT	CAWSPSGELFF	-	TRBV30	TRBJ2-2	-
TGTGCCAGCAGCTTTCGGGTCACGGATTTTGAGCAGTTCTTC	CASSFRVTDFEQFF	-	TRBV5-4	TRBJ2-1	-
TGTGTCAGCAGTACGGAGGGCTCTGGGGCCAACGTCCTGACTTTC	CVSSTEGSGANVLTF	-	TRBV28	TRBJ2-6	-
TGTGCTAGTGGTTTGGTAAGGGGGACAGGGGGAGGGCAGCCCCAGCATTTT	CASGLVRGTGGGQPQHF	TRBD1	TRBV12-5	TRBJ1-5	few
TGTGCCAGCAGCGTAGAATTAGTCATCACTGGGGAGCTGTTTTTT	CASSVELVITGELFF	-	TRBV9	TRBJ2-2	-
TGTGCCAGCAGTTCCTTGGCGGGCAGACTCTACGAGCAGTACTTC	CASSSLAGRLYEQYF	-	TRBV28	TRBJ2-7	-
TGTGCCAGCAGCGCCTACCCGAACACTGAAGCTTTCTTT	CASSAYPNTEAFF	-	TRBV9	TRBJ1-1	once
TGTGCCAGCAGCCTCCGGGACAGGGAACCCCAGCATTTT	CASSLRDREPQHF	TRBD1	TRBV7-9	TRBJ1-5	-
TGTGCCAGCAGCTTAGGACAGTTAAACATTCAGTACTTC	CASSLGQLNIQYF	-	TRBV7-2	TRBJ2-4	-
TGTGCCAGTGGGAATCAGGACAGGGAGATCGTCACTGAAGCTTTCTTT	CASGNQDREIVTEAFF	TRBD1	TRBV19	TRBJ1-1	-
TGTGCCAGCAGTTTAATGGGGACAGACATGAACACTGAAGCTTTCTTT	CASSLMGTDMNTEAFF	TRBD1	TRBV28	TRBJ1-1	few
TGTGCCAGCAGGATCGGGGGATCTGGAAACACCATATATTTT	CASRIGGSGNTIYF	-	TRBV6-1	TRBJ1-3	-
TGTGCCAGCAGCCAAGCTCCGGGACTAGTTAACAATGAGCAGTTCTTC	CASSQAPGLVNNEQFF	TRBD2	TRBV4-2	TRBJ2-1	-
TGTGCCAGCAGCGTAAGTTATAGCTACGAGCAGTACTTC	CASSVSYSYEQYF	-	TRBV9	TRBJ2-7	-
TGTGCCAGCAGCCCGGAAGACAGAAACTATGGCTACACCTTC	CASSPEDRNYGYTF	-	TRBV28	TRBJ1-2	few
TGTGCCAGCGACCCTCGGGACATGACCGCCTATGGCTACACCTTC	CASDPRDMTAYGYTF	-	TRBV6-6	TRBJ1-2	-
TGTGCCAGCAGCGACAGGAGCTCTGGAAACACCATATATTTT	CASSDRSSGNTIYF	-	TRBV11-3	TRBJ1-3	-
TGTGCCAGCAGTTTGCTCCTAGCGGGAGCCTACGAGCAGTACTTC	CASSLLLAGAYEQYF	TRBD2	TRBV28	TRBJ2-7	-
TGTGCCAGCAGCCAATACCTCCGTGAGAATCAGCCCCAGCATTTT	CASSQYLRENQPQHF	-	TRBV4-2	TRBJ1-5	-
TGCGCCAGCAGCGGTAACACAGGGCCAGGTTACTATAATTCACCCCTCCACTTT	CASSGNTGPGYYNSPLHF	-	TRBV5-1	TRBJ1-6	few
TGTGCCAGCAGTGAAGCTTTTAGGGACAGCAATGAGCAGTTCTTC	CASSEAFRDSNEQFF	TRBD1	TRBV6-1	TRBJ2-1	-
TGTGCTAGTGGTTTGAGACCCTCGGGACAGAACTCTGGAAACACCATATATTTT	CASGLRPSGQNSGNTIYF	TRBD1	TRBV12-5	TRBJ1-3	once
TGTGCCAGCACCCCGGGACTAGCGTTTACCTACGAGCAGTACTTC	CASTPGLAFTYEQYF	TRBD2	TRBV28	TRBJ2-7	-
TGTGCCAGCAGTGCTCAGGCCAACTATGGCTACACCTTC	CASSAQANYGYTF	-	TRBV6-1	TRBJ1-2	-
TGTGCCAGCAGTACGAGACAGGGGGCGCTGGGTGAAAAACTGTTTTTT	CASSTRQGALGEKLFF	TRBD1	TRBV28	TRBJ1-4	-
TGTGCCAGCAGCCACTCAAACCCGGGAGGGTACGAGCAGTACTTC	CASSHSNPGGYEQYF	TRBD2	TRBV28	TRBJ2-7	-
TGTGCCAGCAGTGAAATACGGGGTAGGGCAGATACGCAGTATTTT	CASSEIRGRADTQYF	-	TRBV6-1	TRBJ2-3	-
TGTGCCAGCAGTTTATCCCTAGGACTAGCGGGGTCCTACAATGAGCAGTTCTTC	CASSLSLGLAGSYNEQFF	TRBD2	TRBV27	TRBJ2-1	-
TGTGCCAGCAGTGATCGGGACAGGGTCGATGGCTACACCTTC	CASSDRDRVDGYTF	TRBD1	TRBV6-5	TRBJ1-2	-
TGCAGCGTTGGCGCCGCGTTAGAAAAACTGTTTTTT	CSVGAALEKLFF	-	TRBV29-1	TRBJ1-4	-
TGTGCCAGCAGCCAAAGAAAGACGACGACAGGTCTCACAGATACGCAGTATTTT	CASSQRKTTTGLTDTQYF	-	TRBV4-2	TRBJ2-3	-